These 13 T cell receptor beta chains were all obtained from the same sample, sequenced in a study of blood T cells in healthy people across ages. With a J-beta primer mix and a sample-barcoded 5' primer, a second PCR ran about 7 to 12 cycles. A single record per CDR3 protein comes from TCRdb applying MiXCR to the 5' RACE reads. The sample has about 780,000 distinct CDR3 sequences, about 42% seen once; the top ten hold 15% to 20%. The sequenced sample consisted of blood. These receptors all come from an elderly man in good health.

The rearrangement links TRBV3-1 to TRBJ1-5; D is unclear. This CDR3 region has 16 residues. Between the trimmed V and J ends, which lost 4 bases and 4 bases, there was a span of 17 bases. From germline, CDR1 is LGHDT and CDR2 YNNKEL (reference sequence). The CDR3 sequence is CASSPGPSRRNQPQHF. CDR3 DNA: TGTGCCAGCAGCCCAGGACCCTCGCGAAGAAATCAGCCCCAGCATTTT.

V is TRBV7-2 and J is TRBJ2-5; TRBD2 matches at 8 bases. This CDR3 comprises 15 residues. CDR1 and CDR2 from the germline V gene are SGHTA and FQGNSA. V lost 5 bases, J lost 4 bases, and 9 bases stayed unmatched. For the CDR3, the DNA is TGTGCCAGCAGCCCATACGGGAGGGGCCCAGAGACCCAGTACTTC. This sequence encodes CASSPYGRGPETQYF. The full variable domain, its missing parts supplied by reference TRBV7-2 and TRBJ2-5, is GAGVSQSPSNKVTEKGKDVELRCDPISGHTALYWYRQSLGQGLEFLIYFQGNSAPDKSGLPSDRFSAERTGGSVSTLTIQRTQQEDSAVYLCASSPYGRGPETQYFGPGTRLLVL.

This clonotype showed up just once. One base away lies a much larger clone, so this may be a sequencing read error. The V and J genes are TRBV15 and TRBJ2-7; no definite D call. The CDR3 contains 14 residues. The V gene's germline CDR1 is LNHNV and CDR2 YYDKDF (reference sequence). The CDR3 nucleotides are TGTGCCGCCAGCAGAGATGAAGCAGCCTACGAGCAGTACTTC. As protein: CAASRDEAAYEQYF. Looking up the rest from reference TRBV15 and TRBJ2-7 gives the full variable domain: DAMVIQNPRYQVTQFGKPVTLSCSQTLNHNVMYWYQQKSSQAPKLLFHYYDKDFNNEADTPDNFQSRRPNTSFCFLDIRSPGLGDTAMYLCAASRDEAAYEQYFGPGTRLTVT.

This clonotype showed up many times. This chain links TRBV5-1 with TRBJ2-3; 13 bases are shared with TRBD2. The ends lost 5 bases at V and 4 bases at J; junction bases unmatched: 4. The CDR3 has 15 amino acids. Germline CDR1 SGHRS, CDR2 YFSETQ. Here the CDR3 DNA reads TGCGCCAGCAGACTAGCGGGAGGGCCTTCAGATACGCAGTATTTT. As protein: CASRLAGGPSDTQYF.

This chain connects TRBV20-1 to TRBJ1-4, with D perhaps matching TRBD1 (6 bases). Germline loops: CDR1 DFQATT, CDR2 SNEGSKA (reference sequence). V lost 4 bases, J lost 6 bases, and 12 bases lay in between. CDR3 size: 13 residues. The CDR3 protein is CSATRGADEKLFF. The CDR3 region has the DNA TGCAGTGCTACTCGGGGGGCGGATGAAAAACTGTTTTTT.

V usage is TRBV27 and J usage is TRBJ2-1, with D maybe TRBD2 (6 bases). The V gene's germline CDR1 is MNHEY and CDR2 SMNVEV (reference sequence). V shed 5 bases and J shed 5 bases, with 16 bases lying between them. This CDR3 has 15 residues. The CDR3 DNA follows: TGTGCCAGCAGTAATGGCGGGAAACTCGACAATGAGCAGTTCTTC. Encoded protein: CASSNGGKLDNEQFF.

CDR3 sequence (DNA): TGTGCCAGCAGCTTAGACGCTAGCCCACCCACAGATACGCAGTATTTT. Protein: CASSLDASPPTDTQYF. This sequence joins TRBV7-2 and TRBJ2-3, with TRBD2 as a possible D gene (5 bases). This CDR3 is built from 16 residues. The germline V gene encodes CDR1 SGHTA and CDR2 FQGNSA. V lost 1 base to trimming and J lost 2 bases, with 13 bases between them.

This clonotype was observed a few times. The chain links TRBV20-1 to TRBJ2-4; D is perhaps TRBD1 (6 bases). V shed 6 bases and J shed 4 bases, with 13 bases lying between them. The CDR3 has 13 amino acids. Germline loops: CDR1 DFQATT, CDR2 SNEGSKA (reference sequence). As DNA, the CDR3 is TGCAGTGCCCCACAGGGTCCTAAAAACATTCAGTACTTC. Translated, it gives CSAPQGPKNIQYF.

The V call is TRBV5-1, the J call TRBJ2-7, with D hard to call. CDR1 and CDR2 (germline): SGHRS, YFSETQ. With 0 bases removed from V and 2 bases from J, the gap between germline ends came to 12 bases. The CDR3 length is 15 residues. CDR3 region: CASSLAIGVAYEQYF. For the CDR3, the DNA is TGCGCCAGCAGCTTGGCCATAGGAGTGGCCTACGAGCAGTACTTC.

This clonotype has a handful of counts. The chain links TRBV29-1 to TRBJ2-7, with D unresolved. V was cut by 0 bases and J by 3 bases, with 6 bases left in between. CDR3 length: 12 residues. Germline assignment: CDR1 SQVTM and CDR2 ANQGSEA. CDR3 DNA: TGCAGCGTTGAAGAAGGAGACTACGAGCAGTACTTC. It is translated as CSVEEGDYEQYF.

The chain carries TRBV14 and TRBJ2-5; the D is unclear. CDR3 length equals 13 residues. The germline gives CDR1 SGHDN, CDR2 FVKESK. Trimming left V 1 base short and J 4 bases short, with 7 bases between. The CDR3 loop is CASSQGGAETQYF. The CDR3 nucleotides are TGTGCCAGCAGCCAAGGCGGCGCAGAGACCCAGTACTTC.

This clonotype was observed a few times. The CDR3 DNA sequence: TGCAGTGCTACTAGCGATACTATTAGGAATGAGCAGTTCTTC. Translated: CSATSDTIRNEQFF. J is TRBJ2-1 and V is TRBV20-1; TRBD2 is a possible D gene (6 bases). V was trimmed by 4 bases and J by 7 bases, leaving 17 bases between them. CDR3 length equals 14 residues. CDR1 and CDR2 (germline): DFQATT, SNEGSKA (reference sequence).

In its sample, this clonotype was seen a few times. CDR3: CASSQDQGWGNIQYF. The CDR3 DNA is TGCGCCAGCAGCCAAGATCAAGGGTGGGGTAACATTCAGTACTTC. The chain carries TRBV4-1 and TRBJ2-4; D not resolved. The CDR3 extends over 15 amino acids. From germline, CDR1 is MGHRA and CDR2 YSYEKL. Trimming left V 0 bases short and J 7 bases short, with 13 bases between.